One sample yielded the 9 T cell receptor beta chains listed below, sequenced in a study of immune characterization of retroperitoneal liposarcoma. From the PCR reads, TCRdb called clonotypes with MiXCR, one entry per CDR3 protein. The sample records approximately 7,100 distinct CDR3 sequences, less than 30% being singletons. The sequencing sample was made of blood. These receptors all stem from a male donor with retroperitoneal liposarcoma.

Many counts were recorded for this clonotype. V and J are TRBV7-7 and TRBJ2-1; either TRBD1 or TRBD2 may fit D (5 bases each). CDR1 SSHAT and CDR2 FNYEAQ come from the germline V gene (reference sequence). This CDR3 has 19 amino acids. Deletions cut 1 base from V and 1 base from J, with 20 bases between. The CDR3 DNA follows: TGTGCCAGCAGCTTAGTTAGGATAGAGGGGAAGATTTCCTACAATGAGCAGTTCTTC. It translates to CASSLVRIEGKISYNEQFF.

The V and J genes are TRBV10-2 and TRBJ2-5, with 8 bases fitting TRBD1. The CDR3 covers 14 residues. J lost 2 bases, V lost 9 bases, and 8 bases had no gene match. Looked up from germline, CDR1 is WSHSY and CDR2 is SAAADI. The CDR3 DNA follows: TGCGCCAGATGCCAGGGGGCGGCTCAAGAGACCCAGTACTTC. It codes for CARCQGAAQETQYF.

The rearrangement uses TRBV6-2 or TRBV6-3 and TRBJ2-5; 9 positions match TRBD2. Per the germline V gene, CDR1 is MNHEY and CDR2 is SVGEGT. V lost 6 bases and J lost 1; bases outside the gene matches: 9. CDR3 length equals 16 residues. The CDR3 sequence: CASRPPASGIQETQYF. The CDR3 DNA follows: TGTGCCAGCAGACCCCCGGCTAGCGGGATCCAAGAGACCCAGTACTTC.

By share, this clonotype ranks as medium-sized. This sequence joins TRBV6-1 and TRBJ2-1; no reliable D call. The CDR3 consists of 15 residues. Germline loops: CDR1 MNHNS, CDR2 SASEGT. The V and J ends lost 2 bases and 0 bases respectively, with 8 bases between them. CDR3 nucleotides: TGTGCCAGCAGTGAATATGGTAACTCCTACAATGAGCAGTTCTTC. Residues: CASSEYGNSYNEQFF.

The chain combines TRBV10-3 with TRBJ2-5, with D hard to call. The J call may be mistaken, given a closer DNA end match to TRBJ2-7. Germline V lookup: CDR1 ENHRY, CDR2 SYGVKD. CDR3 length: 13 residues. DNA of the CDR3: TGTGCCATCAGTGAGGGCAGTCCTGGCGAGCAGTACTTC. It translates to CAISEGSPGEQYF.

The rearrangement uses TRBV27 and TRBJ2-1, with D tentatively TRBD2 (5 bases). Trimming shortened V by 5 bases and J by 2 bases, and 13 bases separated the two germline ends. There are 15 residues in the CDR3. Germline V gene data show CDR1 as MNHEY and CDR2 as SMNVEV (reference sequence). The CDR3, as DNA: TGTGCCAGCAGTGATCTAGCCCAAACCTACAATGAGCAGTTCTTC. Protein: CASSDLAQTYNEQFF.

This clonotype was picked up a small number of times. This chain uses TRBV4-1 with TRBJ1-6; D gene ambiguous. In germline, CDR1 is MGHRA, CDR2 YSYEKL. Trimming left V 4 bases short and J 7 bases short, with 8 bases between. The CDR3 totals 13 residues. The CDR3 DNA reads as TGCGCCAGCAGCCGCCCCCTGAATTCACCCCTCCACTTT. Its protein is CASSRPLNSPLHF.

This clonotype qualifies as medium-sized. The chain carries TRBV27 and TRBJ1-4, with D possibly TRBD1 on 5 matching bases. The CDR3 covers 14 residues. Germline CDR1 and CDR2: MNHEY and SMNVEV (reference sequence). Trimming cost V 2 bases and J 8 bases, with 12 bases left between them. CDR3 sequence reads: CASSLRGVGEKLFF. For the CDR3, the DNA is TGTGCCAGCAGTTTACGAGGGGTAGGGGAAAAACTGTTTTTT.

This rearrangement joins TRBV6-1 to TRBJ2-5; TRBD1 agrees at 10 bases. V dropped 6 bases and J dropped 5; count of bases not matched to a gene: 9. The CDR3 contains 15 residues. Per the germline V gene, CDR1 is MNHNS and CDR2 is SASEGT. Written as DNA, the CDR3 is TGTGCCAGCAGGCCCCCGGGACAGGGGCTGGAGACCCAGTACTTC. This encodes CASRPPGQGLETQYF.